The present TCR beta chain was sequenced within a study of cytomegalovirus exposure and HLA in healthy donors. With 5 bases clipped from V and 5 bases from J, the junction kept 3 bases outside the gene matches. Germline V gene sequence: CDR1 SNHLY, CDR2 FYNNEI. The CDR3 totals 15 residues. General study results and limits: Donors belonging to an Asian-associated ancestry cluster reportedly showed fewer N-insertions in productive TCRs than the approximately 700-donor mean, according to what a later analysis found.

On this clone itself: The antigen is undetermined.

Primers for the PCR totalled 60 Vbeta and 13 Jbeta. The repertoire was sequenced with immunoSEQ multiplex PCR; TCRdb's copy has only in-frame clones and lacks some. The repertoire holds tens of thousands of clones, with around two fifths as singletons. The sample taken for sequencing was PBMCs. The sequence came from a woman aged 50 to 60 in good health and CMV-seronegative. The chain is built from TRBV2 and TRBJ2-1; 13 nucleotides agree with TRBD2. CDR3 in amino acids: CASSQLAGGNNEQFF. DNA for the CDR3: TGTGCCAGCAGTCAACTAGCGGGGGGGAACAATGAGCAGTTCTTC.